This T cell receptor beta chain was profiled in a study of identical twins. General study findings and limits: Models predicted too little out-of-frame TCR alpha sharing in monozygotic twins. Where out-of-frame alpha sequences were twin-shared, they showed excess low generation probability. Excess twin sharing in beta out-of-frame sequences was weaker.

CDR3 length: 18 amino acids. The germline V gene has CDR1 MGHDK and CDR2 SYGVNS. Unmatched junction bases numbered 13, after V lost 3 bases and J lost 9 bases. Through template switching, a universal primer site was introduced, and the cDNA contained unique molecular identifiers. TCRdb itself ran the 5' RACE reads through MiXCR, one entry per CDR3 protein. Counted here are a few hundred thousand distinct CDR3 sequences, around 18% occurring once; the ten biggest clones make up roughly an eighth. This clonotype has more than one count but fewer than ten. Its antigen is not known. The chain carries TRBV25-1 and TRBJ2-1; 14 positions agree with TRBD2. Sequenced input: naive T cells sorted from blood. This TCR came from a man aged 50 to 59 in good health. CDR3 sequence: CASSEIIGLAGGIGEQFF. CDR3 DNA: TGTGCCAGCAGTGAGATTATAGGACTAGCGGGAGGTATAGGTGAGCAGTTCTTC.